This T cell receptor (beta chain) comes out of a study of blood T cell repertoires in COVID-19. About the research overall: PBMCs, B-cell-depleted T cells, or T cells provided the cDNA or gDNA that made up the material.

Under the authors' procedure: Counts of nucleated cells, estimated from reference gene primer amplification, were obtained. Profiling relied on immunoSEQ multiplex PCR, and the TCRdb table lists in-frame clones only, not all of them. Clone size and the V and J calls come from that table; the DNA yielded D and trimming. The sample carries around 99,000 clones, less than 90% recorded once. The CDR3 has 16 amino acids. Germline-derived CDR1 and CDR2 are GTSNPN and SVGIG (reference sequence). Trimming pared 5 bases from V and 6 bases from J, leaving 23 bases between. The TCR comes from a woman between 55 and 75 years old with acute or convalescent COVID-19. The sample was peripheral blood. This chain joins TRBV30 and TRBJ2-1, with a tentative D call TRBD2 (7 bases). The CDR3, as DNA: TGTGCCTGGGAGCTCAGCGGGACACGCCTGATCAATGAGCAGTTCTTC. Amino acid sequence: CAWELSGTRLINEQFF.